Given below is one T cell receptor (beta chain) in context. Naive CD8 cells were CD45RO-negative, positively selected for CCR7, excluding terminally differentiated effector memory CD45RA+ cells. The data belong to a study of shared clonotypes between healthy human individuals. For the study at large: Participating donors consisted of a couple of women and a few men aged 18 to 49.

Replicate PCRs for sorted subsets used approximately 190 ng DNA; this equaled 25,000 to 35,000 T cell genomes. Only in-frame clones appear in the TCRdb table, and some are missing; sequencing was by immunoSEQ multiplex PCR. The repertoire has about 2.1 million clones, approximately 94% of them found once; the top ten carry around 1.7%. V shed 4 bases and J 7 bases; nucleotides not matched to a gene: 8. The germline CDR1 and CDR2 sequences are SGHDT and YYEEEE. This CDR3 contains 14 residues. The receptor's source is a man aged 18 to 30 in good health. Some clones in this sample may be carry-over from other donors' samples. Input material: naive CD8+ T cells from PBMCs. The V and J genes are TRBV5-6 and TRBJ1-2; 9 bases agree with TRBD1. CDR3 protein: CASSVAGTGTGYTF. As DNA, the CDR3 is TGTGCCAGCAGCGTCGCCGGGACAGGGACTGGCTACACCTTC. Supplemented by reference TRBV5-6 and TRBJ1-2, the full variable domain reads DAGVTQSPTHLIKTRGQQVTLRCSPKSGHDTVSWYQQALGQGPQFIFQYYEEEERQRGNFPDRFSGHQFPNYSSELNVNALLLGDSALYLCASSVAGTGTGYTFGSGTRLTVV.